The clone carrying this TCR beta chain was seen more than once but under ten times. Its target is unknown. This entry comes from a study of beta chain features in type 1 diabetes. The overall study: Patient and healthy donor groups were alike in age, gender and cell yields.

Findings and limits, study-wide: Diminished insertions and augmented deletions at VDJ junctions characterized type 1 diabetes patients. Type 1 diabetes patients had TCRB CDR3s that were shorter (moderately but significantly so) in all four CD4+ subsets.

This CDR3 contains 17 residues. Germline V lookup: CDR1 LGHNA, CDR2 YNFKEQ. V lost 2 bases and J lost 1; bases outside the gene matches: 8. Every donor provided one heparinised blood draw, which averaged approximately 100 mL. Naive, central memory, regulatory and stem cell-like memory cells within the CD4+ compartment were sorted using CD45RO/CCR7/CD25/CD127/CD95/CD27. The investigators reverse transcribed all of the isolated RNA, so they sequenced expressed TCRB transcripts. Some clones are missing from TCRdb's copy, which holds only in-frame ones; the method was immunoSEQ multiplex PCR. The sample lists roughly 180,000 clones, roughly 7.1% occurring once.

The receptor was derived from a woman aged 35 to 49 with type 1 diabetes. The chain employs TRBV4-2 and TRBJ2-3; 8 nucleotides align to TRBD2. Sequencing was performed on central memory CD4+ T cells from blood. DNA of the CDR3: TGTGCCAGCAGCCAATCGAAGGGACTAGGAGGCACAGATACGCAGTATTTT. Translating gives CASSQSKGLGGTDTQYF.